This T cell receptor (beta chain) was captured by sequencing in a study of sequential checkpoint blockade in melanoma. Study-level findings and limits: Pretreatment TIL clonality tracked with response in the nivolumab-first arm. Patients with week-13 increases in T-cell fraction and clonality benefited about 30 times more often.

The repertoire was sequenced with immunoSEQ multiplex PCR; TCRdb's copy has only in-frame clones and lacks some. The sample consists of more than 10,000 clones, about 26% of them appearing once. The CDR3 runs 15 residues. V lost 5 bases and J 5 bases, leaving 16 bases between the germline ends. Germline V gives CDR1 SGHNT, CDR2 YENEEA. Treatment meaning: randomized to nivolumab then ipilimumab (arm A) or the reverse (arm B). This clone rates as medium-sized. The antigen remains unidentified. The J gene is TRBJ2-1, the V gene TRBV11-3; D perhaps matches TRBD1 (6 bases). The sequence derives from a human donor with melanoma. This sample comprised tumor tissue (inferred from file names), obtained from a patient given nivolumab and ipilimumab in sequence. The CDR3 spells CASSLYPEGDNEQFF. CDR3 in DNA: TGTGCCAGCAGCCTGTACCCTGAGGGGGACAATGAGCAGTTCTTC.